This record concerns one T cell receptor (beta chain) sequence. Its cognate antigen has yet to be identified. Per-nucleotide qualities are absent, and no much larger clonotype sits a single base away. This entry belongs to a study of PD-L1 blockade in urothelial cancer (dated by TCRdb to about 2017). With respect to the entire study: Therapy was started in the mid-2010s for all patients, and atezolizumab 1,200 mg was administered intravenously every 3 weeks. Blood samples were analyzed at two time points: 3 weeks after treatment start (second dose) and 6 weeks after treatment start. Pretreatment tumor samples, along with matched peripheral blood collected serially before and after atezolizumab treatment, underwent TCR sequencing. About 85% of the 29 patients were males with bladder-origin urothelial cancer, and about 65% of the roughly 30 reported a prior smoking history. An ECOG performance status of 0 or 1 was recorded for the patients, and 0 to 3 prior chemotherapy regimens had been received by the patients. Progression-free survival longer than 6 months counted as durable clinical benefit, and TCR features were additionally tested against both progression-free and overall survival. Durable clinical benefit was achieved by nine patients but not by the remaining 20. The study, an exploratory multi-omic analysis, examined somatic, immune and clinical correlates of response to PD-L1 blockade with atezolizumab in urothelial cancer. Whole exome sequencing and RNA sequencing of pretreatment tumors were performed alongside TCR sequencing in the same patients. Blood samples gave a median of around 140,000 T cells and some 83,000 unique TCRs, with a median clonality of approximately 0.08. Approximately 29 patients had pretreatment blood TCR-seq, roughly 25 had at least one posttreatment blood collection, and roughly 25 had tumor TCR-seq. The full study reports these points: Because of the small sample size (n ≈ 27) and the many exploratory analyses performed, the results are intended to be regarded as hypothesis-generating. At 3 weeks after the start of treatment, tumor-associated TCR clones in peripheral blood had expanded more in patients with durable benefit (n ≈ 22, p = 0.022). Improved progression-free and overall survival was found to be associated with pretreatment peripheral blood TCR clonality below the median.

The CDR3 sequence holds 14 residues, the cysteine and phenylalanine included. The kept DNA is CDR3 alone, 42 bases in frame from the first base. According to the germline V gene (reference sequence), CDR1 reads MNHEY and CDR2 reads SMNVEV. The V end loses 5 bases and the J end loses 2 bases, and a stretch of 13 bases separates them. Synthetic TCR analog templates were spiked into each PCR so that absolute template abundance could be estimated from read counts. Using the immunoSEQ assay, TCRbeta CDR3 regions were amplified from genomic DNA with bias-controlled V and J gene primers. Rearranged TCRbeta segments were sequenced at approximately 20X coverage. In the paper's pipeline: Sequencing errors were corrected by clustering, and CDR3s were annotated against IMGT so that V, D and J genes could be assigned. Out-of-frame and stop-codon sequences were excluded, and only productive TCRbeta rearrangements were used in downstream analyses. Clonality was calculated as one minus the Shannon entropy normalized by the log of the number of unique productive sequences. Fisher's exact test with Benjamini-Hochberg correction, at a threshold of adjusted p below 0.01, was used to find clones that differed between time points or between blood and tumor. The table was pulled from immuneACCESS by TCRdb, which kept in-frame rearrangements only. Such tables lose some clones; where checked, under half of the loss comes from unresolved V genes, and the rest has no known cause. The V and J calls and clone size were taken over from that table, and D and trimming were inferred from the DNA. The sample yields about 95,000 clones; around 87% were counted once. The biggest ten clones account for under 2% of the sample.

The time point label, read with the paper, signifies: pretreatment peripheral blood. The cohort included under 35 patients with locally advanced or metastatic urothelial carcinoma who were treated at Memorial Sloan Kettering on a trial protocol. Peripheral blood mononuclear cells were collected pretreatment and during treatment, with between 1 and 8 total time points per patient. The Qiagen DNeasy Blood extraction kit was used to purify genomic DNA from total PBMCs and tumor samples. Collected pretreatment and during treatment, PBMCs were isolated and stored as previously described. In this chain, TRBV27 is recombined with TRBJ2-7; the D gene is perhaps TRBD1, from 6 matching bases. The sequence derives from a man in his sixties with urothelial cancer. This sample comprised PBMCs, obtained around atezolizumab (anti-PD-L1) treatment. The CDR3 here reads CASSPQGETYEQYF. The bases are TGTGCCAGCAGTCCACAGGGCGAGACCTACGAGCAGTACTTC.